These T cell receptor beta chains were read from a single sample in a study of cytotoxic CD8 clonotypes in ibrutinib-treated CLL. The table came from immunoSEQ multiplex PCR; TCRdb's copy has only in-frame clones and leaves some out. The repertoire includes more than 200,000 clones, around 70% of them detected once, and 15% sits in the top ten. This sample comprised PBMCs, obtained after 24 months of ibrutinib treatment. The source is a human donor with chronic lymphocytic leukemia. Both conserved end residues are part of each CDR3. The D gene is left open where the match is weak. The listing skips clone size in some rows; elsewhere it reads once, few, many or a size class.

d_gene: TRBD2
len: 14
abundance: NA
v_gene: TRBV9
j_gene: TRBJ2-7
CDR3aa: CASSVDAGAREQYF
CDR3nt: TGTGCCAGCAGCGTAGATGCGGGAGCTCGGGAGCAGTACTTC

d_gene: NA
len: 11
abundance: NA
v_gene: TRBV6-5
j_gene: TRBJ2-7
CDR3aa: CASTDTYEQYF
CDR3nt: TGTGCCAGCACGGATACCTACGAGCAGTACTTC

d_gene: NA
len: 16
abundance: NA
v_gene: TRBV14
j_gene: TRBJ2-7
CDR3aa: CASSQGLGRLGHEQYF
CDR3nt: TGTGCCAGCAGCCAAGGGCTAGGCAGGCTGGGCCACGAGCAGTACTTC

d_gene: NA
len: 14
abundance: few
v_gene: TRBV7-9
j_gene: TRBJ2-2
CDR3aa: CASSSPGATGELFF
CDR3nt: TGTGCCAGCAGCTCTCCGGGAGCCACCGGGGAGCTGTTTTTT

d_gene: TRBD1
len: 14
abundance: NA
v_gene: TRBV5-1
j_gene: TRBJ2-1
CDR3aa: CASGQGEPYNEQFF
CDR3nt: TGCGCCAGCGGACAGGGGGAACCCTACAATGAGCAGTTCTTC

d_gene: TRBD2
len: 12
abundance: NA
v_gene: TRBV2
j_gene: TRBJ2-7
CDR3aa: CASSPGGREQYF
CDR3nt: TGTGCCAGCAGTCCGGGGGGACGCGAGCAGTACTTC

d_gene: NA
len: 11
abundance: NA
v_gene: TRBV27
j_gene: TRBJ2-1
CDR3aa: CASSSSHEQFF
CDR3nt: TGTGCCAGCAGCTCTTCCCATGAGCAGTTCTTC

d_gene: NA
len: 15
abundance: NA
v_gene: TRBV27
j_gene: TRBJ2-7
CDR3aa: CASSLSRSGAHEQYF
CDR3nt: TGTGCCAGCAGTTTATCTCGGTCAGGGGCGCACGAGCAGTACTTC

d_gene: NA
len: 13
abundance: NA
v_gene: TRBV27
j_gene: TRBJ1-2
CDR3aa: CASSLSVRYGYTF
CDR3nt: TGTGCCAGCAGTTTATCGGTCCGCTATGGCTACACCTTC

d_gene: NA
len: 14
abundance: few
v_gene: TRBV7-9
j_gene: TRBJ2-2
CDR3aa: CASRPGTNTGELFF
CDR3nt: TGTGCCAGCAGGCCCGGAACGAACACCGGGGAGCTGTTTTTT

d_gene: NA
len: 13
abundance: NA
v_gene: TRBV5-8
j_gene: TRBJ2-7
CDR3aa: CASSLTGYYEQYF
CDR3nt: TGTGCCAGCAGCTTGACGGGATACTACGAGCAGTACTTC

d_gene: TRBD1
len: 14
abundance: NA
v_gene: TRBV30
j_gene: TRBJ2-7
CDR3aa: CAWSLHEGAAGQYF
CDR3nt: TGTGCCTGGAGTCTCCACGAGGGGGCGGCAGGGCAGTACTTC

d_gene: NA
len: 14
abundance: NA
v_gene: TRBV19
j_gene: TRBJ2-7
CDR3aa: CASSGGIGSYEQYF
CDR3nt: TGTGCCAGTAGTGGCGGTATCGGCAGCTACGAGCAGTACTTC

d_gene: TRBD1
len: 17
abundance: NA
v_gene: TRBV28
j_gene: TRBJ1-2
CDR3aa: CASSSGDRGQVDYGYTF
CDR3nt: TGTGCCAGCAGTTCGGGGGACAGGGGGCAGGTTGACTATGGCTACACCTTC

d_gene: NA
len: 9
abundance: few
v_gene: TRBV2
j_gene: TRBJ2-1
CDR3aa: CARGPEQFF
CDR3nt: TGTGCCAGGGGCCCCGAGCAGTTCTTC

d_gene: NA
len: 13
abundance: NA
v_gene: TRBV5-6
j_gene: TRBJ1-2
CDR3aa: CASSSWTPDGYTF
CDR3nt: TGTGCCAGCAGCTCTTGGACCCCCGATGGCTACACCTTC

d_gene: NA
len: 12
abundance: NA
v_gene: TRBV2
j_gene: TRBJ2-5
CDR3aa: CASRTRGWTQYF
CDR3nt: TGTGCCAGCCGAACCCGGGGGTGGACCCAGTACTTC

d_gene: NA
len: 13
abundance: NA
v_gene: TRBV7-6
j_gene: TRBJ2-7
CDR3aa: CASSLEVNYEQYF
CDR3nt: TGTGCCAGCAGCTTAGAAGTAAACTACGAGCAGTACTTC

d_gene: NA
len: 12
abundance: NA
v_gene: TRBV5-1
j_gene: TRBJ1-4
CDR3aa: CASKLDNEKLFF
CDR3nt: TGCGCCAGCAAGCTGGATAATGAAAAACTGTTTTTT

d_gene: NA
len: 14
abundance: NA
v_gene: TRBV6-5
j_gene: TRBJ2-7
CDR3aa: CASSDWTVGYEQYF
CDR3nt: TGTGCCAGCAGTGACTGGACCGTAGGGTACGAGCAGTACTTC

d_gene: TRBD1
len: 18
abundance: once
v_gene: TRBV18
j_gene: TRBJ2-7
CDR3aa: CASSPLGRGPTYSYEQYF
CDR3nt: TGTGCCAGCTCACCACTTGGCAGGGGGCCAACCTACTCCTACGAGCAGTACTTC

d_gene: NA
len: 17
abundance: NA
v_gene: TRBV18
j_gene: TRBJ2-3
CDR3aa: CASSPPKRTFSTDTQYF
CDR3nt: TGTGCCAGCTCACCCCCCAAACGGACATTCAGCACAGATACGCAGTATTTT

d_gene: NA
len: 17
abundance: NA
v_gene: TRBV7-9
j_gene: TRBJ1-1
CDR3aa: CASSLKIGPGKDTEAFF
CDR3nt: TGTGCCAGCAGCTTAAAAATCGGGCCGGGGAAGGACACTGAAGCTTTCTTT

d_gene: NA
len: 13
abundance: once
v_gene: TRBV6-6
j_gene: TRBJ1-2
CDR3aa: CASSPEPWHGYTF
CDR3nt: TGTGCCAGCAGCCCCGAGCCCTGGCATGGCTACACCTTC

d_gene: TRBD2
len: 13
abundance: once
v_gene: TRBV29-1
j_gene: TRBJ2-4
CDR3aa: CSAGTARGDIQYF
CDR3nt: TGCAGCGCGGGGACTGCACGGGGGGACATTCAGTACTTC

d_gene: NA
len: 11
abundance: many
v_gene: TRBV2
j_gene: TRBJ2-1
CDR3aa: CASSPYNEQFF
CDR3nt: TGTGCCAGCAGTCCCTACAATGAGCAGTTCTTC

d_gene: TRBD1
len: 13
abundance: NA
v_gene: TRBV7-8
j_gene: TRBJ1-1
CDR3aa: CASSSQGFTEAFF
CDR3nt: TGTGCCAGCAGCTCACAGGGGTTCACTGAAGCTTTCTTT

d_gene: TRBD1
len: 15
abundance: few
v_gene: TRBV28
j_gene: TRBJ2-1
CDR3aa: CASRGEGQGHNEQFF
CDR3nt: TGTGCCAGCAGGGGAGAGGGACAGGGCCACAATGAGCAGTTCTTC

d_gene: NA
len: 13
abundance: NA
v_gene: TRBV6-4
j_gene: TRBJ2-1
CDR3aa: CASSDSRGAKQFF
CDR3nt: TGTGCCAGCAGTGACTCGAGAGGGGCAAAGCAGTTCTTC

d_gene: NA
len: 14
abundance: NA
v_gene: TRBV28
j_gene: TRBJ2-5
CDR3aa: CACGKQGVKETQYF
CDR3nt: TGTGCCTGCGGGAAACAGGGAGTTAAAGAGACCCAGTACTTC

d_gene: TRBD1
len: 15
abundance: NA
v_gene: TRBV19
j_gene: TRBJ2-1
CDR3aa: CASSIRDRGGNEQFF
CDR3nt: TGTGCCAGTAGTATCCGGGACAGGGGGGGAAATGAGCAGTTCTTC

d_gene: TRBD1
len: 14
abundance: NA
v_gene: TRBV9
j_gene: TRBJ2-7
CDR3aa: CASSFRDRAAEQYF
CDR3nt: TGTGCCAGCAGCTTCCGGGACAGGGCCGCCGAGCAGTACTTC

d_gene: NA
len: 14
abundance: NA
v_gene: TRBV5-8
j_gene: TRBJ2-5
CDR3aa: CASSPGTVQETQYF
CDR3nt: TGTGCCAGCAGCCCCGGGACGGTACAAGAGACCCAGTACTTC

d_gene: TRBD2
len: 17
abundance: NA
v_gene: TRBV4-3
j_gene: TRBJ2-1
CDR3aa: CASSQDLNSGAYNEQFF
CDR3nt: TGCGCCAGCAGCCAAGATCTAAATAGCGGGGCATACAATGAGCAGTTCTTC

d_gene: TRBD1
len: 15
abundance: NA
v_gene: TRBV28
j_gene: TRBJ1-5
CDR3aa: CASSLHQGGNQPQHF
CDR3nt: TGTGCCAGCAGCCTGCATCAGGGGGGCAATCAGCCCCAGCATTTT

d_gene: NA
len: 12
abundance: few
v_gene: TRBV19
j_gene: TRBJ1-5
CDR3aa: CASRDGNQPQHF
CDR3nt: TGTGCCAGTAGAGACGGAAATCAGCCCCAGCATTTT

d_gene: NA
len: 16
abundance: NA
v_gene: TRBV6-5
j_gene: TRBJ1-4
CDR3aa: CASSYDYWATNEKLFF
CDR3nt: TGTGCCAGCAGTTACGATTATTGGGCAACTAATGAAAAACTGTTTTTT

d_gene: NA
len: 14
abundance: NA
v_gene: TRBV6-5
j_gene: TRBJ1-2
CDR3aa: CASSYFIGEGGYTF
CDR3nt: TGTGCCAGCAGTTACTTCATCGGGGAAGGTGGCTACACCTTC